This TCR beta chain was retrieved from a study of cytomegalovirus exposure and HLA in healthy donors. Study results and caveats: Later on, an analysis showed TCR association rates differing by HLA locus, with DRB1 the most and HLA-C the fewest. A reported reduction in N-insertions relative to the roughly 710-donor mean was seen in an Asian-associated ancestry cluster in a later analysis. Being indistinguishable, some V segments were excluded, TRBV6-2 and TRBV6-3 among them.

To note about this clone: Its antigen is as yet unknown.

The study ran its PCR with 60 Vbeta and 13 Jbeta primers. Sequencing used immunoSEQ multiplex PCR; TCRdb keeps in-frame clones, though not all of them. The sample carries about 170,000 clones, roughly 85% recorded once. Trimming took 4 bases from V and 6 from J, leaving 6 bases between them. The CDR3 is 12 amino acids. From germline, CDR1 is MGHRA and CDR2 YSYEKL. The rearrangement links TRBV4-1 to TRBJ2-2, with no clear D. Material for sequencing was PBMCs. This TCR derives from a boy aged 2 to 9 in good health and CMV-seronegative. The CDR3 loop is CASSLIPGELFF. The CDR3 DNA sequence: TGCGCCAGCAGCCTCATCCCCGGGGAGCTGTTTTTT.